The 18 T cell receptor beta chains reported below all come from one sample, sequenced in a study of T cells after somatic rescue of genetic block. The method was immunoSEQ multiplex PCR; TCRdb's version includes in-frame clones alone and lacks a portion of them. The sample holds over 8,000 clones, 65% to 90% seen once. Sequencing was done on a sample of peripheral blood mononuclear cells (PBMCs). Receptor source: a boy aged 5-17 years.

The chain couples TRBV9 to TRBJ2-7, with D perhaps assigned TRBD1 or TRBD2 (5 bases each). Germline-derived CDR1 and CDR2 are SGDLS and YYNGEE. Trimming stripped 6 bases from V and 3 bases from J, with 16 bases between. The CDR3 covers 14 residues. CDR3 sequence (DNA): TGTGCCAGCAACCCCTCGGGACGCGGCTACGAGCAGTACTTC. Protein sequence: CASNPSGRGYEQYF.

The chain employs TRBV5-4 and TRBJ2-3; D ambiguous. Per germline, CDR1 SGHNT and CDR2 YYREEE (reference sequence). Trimming removed 0 bases from V and 4 bases from J, with 12 bases in between. CDR3 length equals 15 residues. Here the CDR3 reads CASSLDAEPSDTQYF. The CDR3 bases are TGTGCCAGCAGCTTGGATGCAGAGCCCTCAGATACGCAGTATTTT.

The CDR3 DNA is TGTGCCAGCAGCTTGAACCCTTGGGGGGCTGCGGAGACCCAGTACTTC. The encoded protein is CASSLNPWGAAETQYF. This chain links TRBV7-2 with TRBJ2-5; D is perhaps TRBD1 or TRBD2 (6 bases each). Germline CDR1 SGHTA, CDR2 FQGNSA. The CDR3 contains 16 residues. The germline V and J ends were trimmed by 3 bases and 5 bases, with 19 bases remaining between them.

Only a few counts were recorded for this clone. The rearrangement uses TRBV7-9 and TRBJ1-2; 10 bases agree with TRBD1. The J segment lost 3 bases and the V segment lost 5 bases, leaving 6 bases of the junction unmatched. In germline, CDR1 is SEHNR, CDR2 FQNEAQ (reference sequence). This CDR3 spans 15 amino acids. The DNA of the CDR3 is TGTGCCAGCAGCCCACTCGGGACAGGGGACTATGGCTACACCTTC. The encoded protein is CASSPLGTGDYGYTF.

This clone has more than one count but fewer than ten. The chain employs TRBV29-1 and TRBJ2-3; TRBD2 matches at 12 bases. V trimming: 6 bases; J trimming: 5 bases; junction bases outside the gene matches: 9. The length of the CDR3 is 15 residues. Germline lookup yields CDR1 SQVTM and CDR2 ANQGSEA. The chain's CDR3 is CSVPRLAGVKDTQYF. CDR3 bases: TGCAGCGTGCCACGACTAGCGGGAGTAAAAGATACGCAGTATTTT.

This chain links TRBV2 with TRBJ1-1; the D is unclear. CDR3 length: 13 amino acids. Trimming removed 6 bases from V and 0 bases from J, with 8 bases in between. In germline, CDR1 is SNHLY, CDR2 FYNNEI. The CDR3 reads CASSGAVNTEAFF. The CDR3, as DNA: TGTGCCAGCAGCGGAGCAGTGAACACTGAAGCTTTCTTT.

J is TRBJ2-1 and V is TRBV23-1; no reliable D call. TRBV23-1 counts as an open reading frame of uncertain function. This CDR3 spans 10 amino acids. V lost 6 bases and J lost 10, with 7 bases in between. CDR3 sequence: CASRRREQFF. The CDR3 bases are TGCGCCAGCAGGAGGCGCGAGCAGTTCTTC.

This clone is medium-sized (0.01 to 0.1%) by share. The V gene is TRBV20-1, the J gene TRBJ1-3, with TRBD1 as a possible D gene (6 bases). CDR1 DFQATT and CDR2 SNEGSKA come from the germline V gene (reference sequence). CDR3 size: 10 residues. Trimming stripped 4 bases from V and 8 bases from J, with 6 bases between. The CDR3 nucleotides are TGCAGTGCTACAGGGGACACCATATATTTT. Encoded protein: CSATGDTIYF.

The sample holds one count of this clone. V and J are TRBV19 and TRBJ2-3; no reliable D call. The length of the CDR3 is 13 residues. The germline CDR1 and CDR2 sequences are LNHDA and SQIVND (reference sequence). V gave up 5 bases and J gave up 2 bases, with 8 bases separating them. CDR3 sequence (DNA): TGTGCCAGTAGTCGCTCCTACACAGATACGCAGTATTTT. It yields the protein CASSRSYTDTQYF.

The rearrangement links TRBV5-8 to TRBJ1-5; 8 bases fit TRBD1. J lost 6 bases, V lost 1 base, and 3 bases had no gene match. The germline gives CDR1 SGHTS, CDR2 YDEGEE. This CDR3 has 14 amino acids. The CDR3 DNA is TGTGCCAGCAGCTTGCGGACAGGGCTTCAGCCCCAGCATTTT. Protein sequence: CASSLRTGLQPQHF.

The gene calls are TRBV6-5 and TRBJ1-1; no clear D gene. The CDR3 loop spans 15 amino acids. Trimming cost V 0 bases and J 1 base, with 9 bases left between them. Germline CDR1 and CDR2: MNHEY and SVGAGI. CDR3 sequence: CASSYSIGTNTEAFF. The CDR3 DNA reads TGTGCCAGCAGTTACTCGATCGGAACGAACACTGAAGCTTTCTTT.

Concerning this clone itself: The junction departs from germline at one end; a sequencing error may be responsible. The same CDR3 can be traced to other DNA sequences in this sample. This chain joins TRBV19 and TRBJ2-5; 7 bases are shared with TRBD1. CDR1 and CDR2 from the germline V gene are LNHDA and SQIVND (reference sequence). CDR3 size: 15 residues. The CDR3 DNA follows: TGTGCCAGTAGTAACTACGTCACAGGGGACGAGACTCAGTACTTC. This encodes CASSNYVTGDETQYF.

This clone occurred a few times. The chain is built from TRBV6-5 and TRBJ1-3; D is unclear. This CDR3 has 15 amino acids. The germline CDR1 and CDR2 sequences are MNHEY and SVGAGI. The germline V and J ends were trimmed by 6 bases and 4 bases, with 16 bases remaining between them. The CDR3 spells CASRTGRQFGNTIYF. The CDR3 DNA reads as TGTGCCAGCAGAACCGGGAGGCAGTTCGGAAACACCATATATTTT.

In its sample, this clone ranks as large (0.1 to 1%). The J gene is TRBJ2-3, the V gene TRBV29-1; 15 nucleotides agree with TRBD2. CDR1 and CDR2 (germline): SQVTM, ANQGSEA. The CDR3 length is 17 residues. V was clipped by 0 bases and J by 4 bases; unmatched bases: 5. For the CDR3, the DNA is TGCAGCGTTGAAGATGGAGGGACTAGCGGGAGGTCAGATACGCAGTATTTT. Amino acids: CSVEDGGTSGRSDTQYF.

The J gene is TRBJ2-1, the V gene TRBV6-6; 8 nucleotides match TRBD2. V gave up 0 bases and J gave up 12 bases; unmatched junction bases: 4. In germline, CDR1 is MNHNY, CDR2 SVGAGI (reference sequence). This CDR3 is 13 amino acids long. The CDR3, as DNA: TGTGCCAGCAGTTACTCGGAGGGGACTAGGCAGTTCTTC. Translation: CASSYSEGTRQFF.

This chain links TRBV7-2 with TRBJ2-1, with 8 bases aligning to TRBD2. The CDR3 extends over 13 amino acids. The germline V gene has CDR1 SGHTA and CDR2 FQGNSA. The CDR3: CATGRELYNEQFF. CDR3 coding DNA: TGTGCGACCGGGAGGGAACTCTACAATGAGCAGTTCTTC.

The rearrangement uses TRBV6-1 and TRBJ1-6; TRBD1 agrees at 9 bases. Germline CDR1 reads MNHNS; CDR2 reads SASEGT. This CDR3 has 15 amino acids. V was clipped by 5 bases and J by 7 bases; unmatched bases: 6. Here the CDR3 DNA reads TGTGCCAGCAGTCACGGGACAGGGTTGAATTCACCCCTCCACTTT. It yields the protein CASSHGTGLNSPLHF.

J is TRBJ2-7 and V is TRBV28, with D hard to call. The CDR3 has 12 amino acids. V was clipped by 6 bases and J by 3 bases, with 9 bases between them. Per germline, CDR1 MDHEN and CDR2 SYDVKM. The CDR3 bases are TGTGCCAGCAGCCTTACTCACTACGAGCAGTACTTC. This sequence encodes CASSLTHYEQYF.